The 3 T cell receptor beta chains listed next were all sequenced from one sample in a study of T cell responses to AZD1222 COVID-19 vaccine. The data were produced by immunoSEQ multiplex PCR, yet TCRdb's version contains in-frame clones alone and is incomplete. The repertoire holds about 140,000 clones, with around 87% as singletons. Material: peripheral blood, obtained on day 0 of AZD1222 vaccination. The receptors derive from an adult in good health.

The chain employs TRBV7-8 and TRBJ2-3, with 8 bases that match TRBD2. V was clipped by 4 bases and J by 5 bases; unmatched bases: 8. CDR1 and CDR2 from the germline V gene are SGHVS and FQNEAQ. This CDR3 is built from 15 residues. CDR3 nucleotides: TGTGCCAGCAGCTCCGGGGGGGCGGGTGGAGATACGCAGTATTTT. Protein: CASSSGGAGGDTQYF.

The chain carries TRBV6-5 and TRBJ1-1; D unclear. The V end was cut by 5 bases, the J end by 1 base, with 8 bases between. This CDR3 region has 13 residues. Germline V gene sequence: CDR1 MNHEY, CDR2 SVGAGI. CDR3 DNA sequence: TGTGCCAGCAGTCCACGACAGAACACTGAAGCTTTCTTT. It specifies CASSPRQNTEAFF.

V and J are TRBV20-1 and TRBJ2-7; D gene uncertain. Trimming removed 3 bases from V and 12 bases from J, with 15 bases in between. Germline loops: CDR1 DFQATT, CDR2 SNEGSKA (reference sequence). The CDR3 contains 11 residues. CDR3 region: CSARDGGSRYF. CDR3 in DNA: TGCAGTGCTAGGGACGGCGGCTCGCGGTACTTC.